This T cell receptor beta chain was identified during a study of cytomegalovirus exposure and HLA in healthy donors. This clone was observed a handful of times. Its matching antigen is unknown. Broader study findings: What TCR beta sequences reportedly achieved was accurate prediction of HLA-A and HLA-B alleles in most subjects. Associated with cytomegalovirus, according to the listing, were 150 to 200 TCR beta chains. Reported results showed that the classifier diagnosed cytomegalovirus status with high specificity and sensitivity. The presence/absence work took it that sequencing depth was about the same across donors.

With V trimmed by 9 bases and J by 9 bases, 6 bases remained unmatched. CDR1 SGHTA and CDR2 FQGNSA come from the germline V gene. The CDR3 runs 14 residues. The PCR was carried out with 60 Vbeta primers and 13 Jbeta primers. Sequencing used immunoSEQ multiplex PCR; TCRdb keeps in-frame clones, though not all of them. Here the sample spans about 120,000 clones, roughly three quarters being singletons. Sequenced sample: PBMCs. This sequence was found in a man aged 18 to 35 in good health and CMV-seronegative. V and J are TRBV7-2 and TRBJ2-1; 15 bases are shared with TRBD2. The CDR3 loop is CASEGLAGGLEQFF. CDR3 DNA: TGTGCCAGTGAAGGACTAGCGGGAGGGCTTGAGCAGTTCTTC.